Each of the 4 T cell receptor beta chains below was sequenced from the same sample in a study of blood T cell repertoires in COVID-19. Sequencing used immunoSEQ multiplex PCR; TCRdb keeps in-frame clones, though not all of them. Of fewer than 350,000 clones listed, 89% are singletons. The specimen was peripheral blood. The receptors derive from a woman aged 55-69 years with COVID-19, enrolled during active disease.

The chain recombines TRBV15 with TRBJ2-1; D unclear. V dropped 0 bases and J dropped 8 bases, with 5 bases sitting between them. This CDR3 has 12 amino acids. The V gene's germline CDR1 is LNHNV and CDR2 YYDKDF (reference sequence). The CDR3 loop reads CATSRDLHEQFF. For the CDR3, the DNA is TGTGCCACCAGCAGAGATCTCCATGAGCAGTTCTTC.

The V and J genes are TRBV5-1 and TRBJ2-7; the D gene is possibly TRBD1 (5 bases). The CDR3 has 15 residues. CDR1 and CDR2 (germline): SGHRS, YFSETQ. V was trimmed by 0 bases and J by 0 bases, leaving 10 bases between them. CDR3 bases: TGCGCCAGCAGCTTGGACAGGACCAGCTCCTACGAGCAGTACTTC. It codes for CASSLDRTSSYEQYF.

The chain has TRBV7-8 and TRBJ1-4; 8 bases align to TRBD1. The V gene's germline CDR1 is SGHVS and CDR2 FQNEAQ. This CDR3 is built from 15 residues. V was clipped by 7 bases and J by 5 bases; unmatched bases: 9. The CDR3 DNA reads TGTGCCAGCACCAAGGGACAGGTTCAGAATGAAAAACTGTTTTTT. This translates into CASTKGQVQNEKLFF.

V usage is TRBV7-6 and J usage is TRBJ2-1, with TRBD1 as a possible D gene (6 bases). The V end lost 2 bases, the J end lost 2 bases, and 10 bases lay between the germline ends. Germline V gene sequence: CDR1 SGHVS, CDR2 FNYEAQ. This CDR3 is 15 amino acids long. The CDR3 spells CASSLSRGAYNEQFF. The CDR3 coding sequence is TGTGCCAGCAGCTTAAGCAGGGGAGCCTACAATGAGCAGTTCTTC.